This T cell receptor beta chain comes out of a study of preoperative IRX-2 immunotherapy in early breast cancer. The protocol was immunoSEQ multiplex PCR, while the TCRdb copy is restricted to in-frame clones and leaves out a portion. This table holds 800 or so clones, over 60% found once. As regards this clone: One end of the junction is discordant with germline, which a read error may explain.

Sample treatment: preoperative locoregional IRX-2 cytokine immunotherapy. Patients received preoperative, locoregional IRX-2 cytokine immunotherapy in a phase Ib study. The CDR3 length is 17 residues. Germline CDR1 LNHNV, CDR2 YYDKDF (reference sequence). The starting material was tumor tissue, obtained before IRX-2 immunotherapy. The source is a human donor with breast cancer. This rearrangement joins TRBV15 to TRBJ2-2; weak D call: TRBD1 (5 bases). The CDR3 coding sequence is TGTGCCAGCAGCTTGTACTACTCAGGGCAGGCCACCGGGGAGCTGTTTTTT. Its protein is CASSLYYSGQATGELFF.